Shown below are 27 T cell receptor beta chains from a single sample sequenced in a study of human T cells and chemical hapten exposure. TCRdb used MiXCR to reprocess the 5' RACE reads, holding one entry per CDR3 protein. This repertoire shows roughly 120,000 distinct CDR3 sequences, approximately 19% found once; its top ten account for around 2.7%. Blood, whole and unfractionated, served as the source for total RNA extraction. The source is a human donor in good health.

This clonotype was found a few times. The chain employs TRBV20-1 and TRBJ2-3; 10 bases match TRBD2. The trim removed 3 bases at V and 4 bases at J, leaving 19 bases unmatched. Germline CDR1 and CDR2: DFQATT and SNEGSKA (reference sequence). This CDR3 has 19 residues. The CDR3, as DNA: TGCAGTGCTAGGGAGACGGACAGAAATCTAGCGGGAGAAGCAGATACGCAGTATTTT. Translating gives CSARETDRNLAGEADTQYF.

This clonotype was picked up a small number of times. The V call is TRBV28, the J call TRBJ1-2; weak D call: TRBD1 (6 bases). CDR1 is MDHEN, CDR2 SYDVKM, per germline. The germline V and J ends were trimmed by 5 bases and 5 bases, with 15 bases remaining between them. This CDR3 is 14 amino acids long. In DNA form, the CDR3 reads TGTGCCAGCAGTACCCCAGGGGAACGATATGGCTACACCTTC. This gives the protein CASSTPGERYGYTF.

This clonotype was observed a handful of times. The V and J genes are TRBV20-1 and TRBJ1-1; D is perhaps TRBD1 (5 bases). The CDR3 totals 9 residues. In germline, CDR1 is DFQATT, CDR2 SNEGSKA (reference sequence). CDR3 nucleotide sequence: TGCAGCCCCCGGACAGAAGCTTTCTTT. It translates to CSPRTEAFF.

The chain links TRBV30 to TRBJ2-1; 11 bases map to TRBD2. In germline, CDR1 is GTSNPN, CDR2 SVGIG (reference sequence). This CDR3 region has 20 residues. V was clipped by 1 base and J by 0 bases; unmatched bases: 14. The CDR3 reads CAWSGLMTSGEGSSYNEQFF. In DNA form, the CDR3 reads TGTGCCTGGAGTGGTCTAATGACTAGCGGGGAGGGGAGCTCCTACAATGAGCAGTTCTTC.

The CDR3 loop is CASSITGQGNNEQFF. CDR3 coding DNA: TGTGCCAGTAGTATAACGGGACAGGGAAACAATGAGCAGTTCTTC. The gene calls are TRBV19 and TRBJ2-1; 9 nucleotides match TRBD1. Germline lookup yields CDR1 LNHDA and CDR2 SQIVND (reference sequence). The CDR3 runs to 15 residues. Unmatched junction bases numbered 4, after V lost 2 bases and J lost 5 bases.

Points on this clonotype: At one boundary the junction diverges from the germline segment, which might be a read error. The chain is built from TRBV12-3 or TRBV12-4 and TRBJ1-5; the D is unclear. This CDR3 comprises 13 residues. CDR3 residues: CASGLQSYQPQHF. The CDR3 DNA follows: TGTGCCAGCGGTTTGCAGTCATATCAGCCCCAGCATTTT.

DNA for the CDR3: TGCAGTGCTAGGCCCATTGGCGGGAGTGGTGATGAGCAGTTCTTC. As protein: CSARPIGGSGDEQFF. V gene TRBV20-1 combines with J gene TRBJ2-1, with 7 bases that match TRBD2. Germline CDR1 is DFQATT and CDR2 is SNEGSKA (reference sequence). The CDR3 runs 15 residues. Germline trimming cut 3 bases from V and 8 bases from J; bases unmatched to any gene: 13.

This clonotype was detected a few times. The CDR3 loop is CASSLDTGEVNEQFF. Written as DNA, the CDR3 is TGTGCCAGCAGCTTAGACACGGGGGAGGTCAATGAGCAGTTCTTC. The genes are TRBV7-9 and TRBJ2-1; D is possibly TRBD2 (6 bases). CDR1 SEHNR and CDR2 FQNEAQ come from the germline V gene (reference sequence). Trimming cost V 1 base and J 6 bases, with 13 bases left between them. This CDR3 contains 15 residues.

The V call is TRBV28, the J call TRBJ2-3; tentatively, D is TRBD2 (7 bases). Germline V gives CDR1 MDHEN, CDR2 SYDVKM. CDR3 length equals 18 residues. With 5 bases removed from V and 10 bases from J, the gap between germline ends came to 31 bases. Here the CDR3 DNA reads TGTGCCAGCAGTGAACAGGGTCCCTATGGGAGGGAGGAAGTTGCGCAGTATTTT. Residues: CASSEQGPYGREEVAQYF. Using reference TRBV28 and TRBJ2-3 for the parts outside the CDR3, the full variable domain is DVKVTQSSRYLVKRTGEKVFLECVQDMDHENMFWYRQDPGLGLRLIYFSYDVKMKEKGDIPEGYSVSREKKERFSLILESASTNQTSMYLCASSEQGPYGREEVAQYFGPGTRLTVL.

This clonotype was recorded a few times. The chain employs TRBV4-1 and TRBJ2-7, with D uncertain. There are 14 residues in the CDR3. Between the trimmed V and J ends, which lost 2 bases and 2 bases, there was a span of 10 bases. From germline, CDR1 is MGHRA and CDR2 YSYEKL. Here the CDR3 reads CASSQRAGPYEQYF. The CDR3 DNA follows: TGCGCCAGCAGCCAAAGGGCAGGCCCCTACGAGCAGTACTTC.

The rearrangement links TRBV4-1 to TRBJ2-1; TRBD2 matches 7 bases. V shed 5 bases and J 9 bases; nucleotides not matched to a gene: 13. The CDR3 extends over 15 amino acids. CDR1 is MGHRA, CDR2 YSYEKL, per germline. The CDR3 nucleotides are TGCGCCAGCAGCGTGACTAGCACCCTTCTGGGTGAGCAGTTCTTC. Protein sequence: CASSVTSTLLGEQFF.

The genes are TRBV27 and TRBJ1-4; D unresolved. The CDR3 covers 15 residues. Trimming pared 2 bases from V and 3 bases from J, leaving 10 bases between. The germline CDR1 and CDR2 sequences are MNHEY and SMNVEV (reference sequence). In DNA, the CDR3 is TGTGCCAGCAGTTTAAAAGGGTTACCTAATGAAAAACTGTTTTTT. Protein sequence: CASSLKGLPNEKLFF.

The gene calls are TRBV20-1 and TRBJ1-1; the D is unclear. V gave up 5 bases and J gave up 1 base, with 11 bases separating them. CDR1 is DFQATT and CDR2 is SNEGSKA in the germline V gene (reference sequence). The CDR3 is made up of 13 amino acids. As DNA, the CDR3 is TGCAGTGCTCCCTCCAGCACGAACACTGAAGCTTTCTTT. Translation gives CSAPSSTNTEAFF.

This chain joins TRBV7-9 and TRBJ1-1; 9 bases map to TRBD1. The V segment lost 2 bases and the J segment 6 bases; nucleotides outside the gene matches: 7. The germline gives CDR1 SEHNR, CDR2 FQNEAQ (reference sequence). There are 15 residues in the CDR3. The CDR3 DNA follows: TGTGCCAGCAGCTTACCTGGACAGGGGCGGTCTGAAGCTTTCTTT. As protein: CASSLPGQGRSEAFF.

This clonotype turned up a few times. The chain is built from TRBV7-9 and TRBJ2-1; D not certain. V lost 3 bases, J lost 3 bases, and 18 bases lay in between. In germline, CDR1 is SEHNR, CDR2 FQNEAQ (reference sequence). This CDR3 is 17 amino acids long. The CDR3 DNA reads TGTGCCAGCAGCTTCGTACGGTCGGGCCGTTACTACAATGAGCAGTTCTTC. Encoded protein: CASSFVRSGRYYNEQFF.

Only a few counts were recorded for this clonotype. The chain has TRBV12-3 or TRBV12-4 and TRBJ2-3; D is ambiguous. V lost 3 bases, J lost 4 bases, and 5 bases lay in between. The CDR3 is 12 residues long. The CDR3 loop reads CASSFLPDTQYF. Written as DNA, the CDR3 is TGTGCCAGCAGTTTCCTACCAGATACGCAGTATTTT.

This clonotype was seen a handful of times. The chain has TRBV4-2 and TRBJ2-7, with unresolved D. Between the trimmed V and J ends, which lost 0 bases and 10 bases, there was a span of 16 bases. Germline assignment: CDR1 LGHNA and CDR2 YNFKEQ. The CDR3 totals 14 residues. CDR3 loop: CASSQDLREGIQYF. The CDR3 DNA follows: TGTGCCAGCAGCCAAGATCTGAGAGAAGGGATCCAGTACTTC.

The V call is TRBV7-9, the J call TRBJ2-7; 11 bases line up with TRBD2. Germline CDR1 reads SEHNR; CDR2 reads FQNEAQ (reference sequence). CDR3 size: 18 residues. V was pared by 3 bases and J by 5 bases, with 15 bases of the junction left unmatched. CDR3 amino acids: CASSLGGTSGPNVHEQYF. The CDR3 region has the DNA TGTGCCAGCAGCTTGGGAGGGACTAGCGGCCCTAATGTCCACGAGCAGTACTTC.

This chain uses TRBV27 with TRBJ1-5; D is undetermined. V was pared by 2 bases and J by 0 bases, with 8 bases between. CDR3 length: 15 residues. CDR1 is MNHEY, CDR2 SMNVEV, per germline (reference sequence). The CDR3 nucleotides read TGTGCCAGCAGTTTAAGTACACTTAGCAATCAGCCCCAGCATTTT. Translating it yields CASSLSTLSNQPQHF.

This clonotype was observed a handful of times. The chain is built from TRBV6-5 and TRBJ2-7; possibly TRBD1 for D (7 bases). Trimming pared 6 bases from V and 5 bases from J, leaving 20 bases between. The germline gives CDR1 MNHEY, CDR2 SVGAGI. The CDR3 length is 15 residues. CDR3 amino acids: CASSRRQTGRNEQYF. CDR3 DNA sequence: TGTGCCAGCAGCCGCCGCCAGACAGGGAGGAACGAGCAGTACTTC.

Many counts were recorded for this clonotype. CDR3 amino acids: CASISGGGYTF. Written as DNA, the CDR3 is TGTGCCAGCATCTCCGGGGGTGGCTACACCTTC. J is TRBJ1-2 and V is TRBV27; perhaps TRBD1 as D (5 bases). Germline CDR1 is MNHEY and CDR2 is SMNVEV (reference sequence). The CDR3 sequence is 11 residues long. The V end was cut by 7 bases, the J end by 7 bases, with 10 bases between.

This clonotype was observed a handful of times. The chain carries TRBV4-1 and TRBJ2-1; 13 nucleotides agree with TRBD2. The CDR3 contains 15 residues. Germline CDR1 MGHRA, CDR2 YSYEKL. Unmatched junction bases numbered 5, after V lost 4 bases and J lost 8 bases. Here the CDR3 DNA reads TGCGCCAGCAGCCGTACTAGCGGGAGGGTTTATGAGCAGTTCTTC. This translates into CASSRTSGRVYEQFF.

The chain carries TRBV28 and TRBJ2-7, with no clear D. The germline V and J ends were trimmed by 8 bases and 0 bases, with 11 bases remaining between them. This CDR3 has 13 residues. Germline lookup yields CDR1 MDHEN and CDR2 SYDVKM. In nucleotides, the CDR3 is TGTGCCAGCTGCCGACACCCCTCCTACGAGCAGTACTTC. Translating gives CASCRHPSYEQYF. Supplemented by reference TRBV28 and TRBJ2-7, the full variable domain reads DVKVTQSSRYLVKRTGEKVFLECVQDMDHENMFWYRQDPGLGLRLIYFSYDVKMKEKGDIPEGYSVSREKKERFSLILESASTNQTSMYLCASCRHPSYEQYFGPGTRLTVT.

V is TRBV6-5 and J is TRBJ2-7; the match to TRBD1 covers 9 bases. The CDR3 is made up of 15 amino acids. With V trimmed by 5 bases and J by 3 bases, 8 bases remained unmatched. Germline CDR1 and CDR2: MNHEY and SVGAGI. CDR3 DNA: TGTGCCAGCAGTACCACAGGGGGCCCGAACTACGAGCAGTACTTC. Encoded protein: CASSTTGGPNYEQYF.

The genes are TRBV6-6 and TRBJ1-2, with a tentative D call TRBD1 (5 bases). Trimming took off 2 bases at V and 4 bases at J, with 8 bases between the two ends. The CDR3 sequence is 13 residues long. Germline loops: CDR1 MNHNY, CDR2 SVGAGI (reference sequence). The CDR3 DNA follows: TGTGCCAGCAGTTACGACAGACTCTATGGCTACACCTTC. This translates into CASSYDRLYGYTF.

There are many counts of this clonotype. The chain combines TRBV25-1 with TRBJ1-6, with 9 bases identical to TRBD1. The J segment lost 7 bases and the V segment lost 6 bases, leaving 4 bases of the junction unmatched. Germline CDR1 and CDR2: MGHDK and SYGVNS. This CDR3 has 14 amino acids. The CDR3 DNA is TGTGCCAGCAGCCTAGGACAGGGGAATTCACCCCTCCACTTT. Encoded protein: CASSLGQGNSPLHF.

This clonotype showed up just a few times. This chain links TRBV28 with TRBJ1-5; D is ambiguous. Germline values: CDR1 MDHEN, CDR2 SYDVKM. This CDR3 region has 13 residues. Trimming stripped 3 bases from V and 0 bases from J, with 3 bases between. In nucleotides, the CDR3 is TGTGCCAGCAGTTTCCCTAGCAATCAGCCCCAGCATTTT. Its translation is CASSFPSNQPQHF.